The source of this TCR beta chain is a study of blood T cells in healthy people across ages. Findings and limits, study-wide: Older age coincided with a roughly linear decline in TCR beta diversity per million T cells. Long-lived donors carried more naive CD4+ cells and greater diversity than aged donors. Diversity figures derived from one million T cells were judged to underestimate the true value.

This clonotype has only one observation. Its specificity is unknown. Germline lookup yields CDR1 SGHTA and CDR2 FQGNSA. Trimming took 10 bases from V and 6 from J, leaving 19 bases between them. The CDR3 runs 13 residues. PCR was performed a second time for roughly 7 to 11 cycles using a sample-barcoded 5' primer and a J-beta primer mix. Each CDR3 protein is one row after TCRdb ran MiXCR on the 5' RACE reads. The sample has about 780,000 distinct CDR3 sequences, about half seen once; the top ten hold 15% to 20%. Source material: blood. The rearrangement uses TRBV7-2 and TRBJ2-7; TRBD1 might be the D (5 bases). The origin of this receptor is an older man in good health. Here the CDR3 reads CATAPGRVGEQYF. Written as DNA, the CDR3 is TGTGCCACCGCGCCGGGCAGGGTAGGCGAGCAGTACTTC.